Listed here are 15 T cell receptor beta chains from one sample, sequenced in a study of cytomegalovirus exposure and HLA in healthy donors. 60 Vbeta and 13 Jbeta primers were used in PCR. Data came from immunoSEQ multiplex PCR; TCRdb stores just in-frame clones and leaves some out. In the table there are over 150,000 clones, roughly four fifths of which are singletons. The specimen was PBMCs. These receptors originate from a boy between 2 and 10 years old in good health and CMV-seronegative.

The genes are TRBV10-3 and TRBJ1-2; tentative D call: TRBD1 (6 bases). CDR1 is ENHRY and CDR2 is SYGVKD in the germline V gene. The CDR3 is 14 amino acids. Trimming removed 8 bases at V and 2 bases at J, with 15 bases between. In nucleotides, the CDR3 is TGTGCCATCGGGAATGGGGGCGTCAACTATGGCTACACCTTC. Amino acid sequence: CAIGNGGVNYGYTF.

The chain employs TRBV4-1 and TRBJ1-5; perhaps TRBD1 as D (5 bases). CDR3 length equals 13 residues. Germline V gene data show CDR1 as MGHRA and CDR2 as YSYEKL. V was cut by 4 bases and J by 7 bases, with 11 bases left in between. The CDR3 loop reads CASSPGSRQPQHF. In nucleotides, the CDR3 is TGCGCCAGCAGCCCAGGGTCCAGGCAGCCCCAGCATTTT.

CDR3 residues: CASSQRLAGNEQFF. In DNA, the CDR3 is TGCGCCAGCAGCCAAAGACTAGCCGGCAATGAGCAGTTCTTC. This chain links TRBV5-1 with TRBJ2-1, with 7 positions matching TRBD2. Germline V gene data show CDR1 as SGHRS and CDR2 as YFSETQ. V trimming: 4 bases; J trimming: 6 bases; junction bases outside the gene matches: 7. The CDR3 runs to 14 residues. Together with reference TRBV5-1 and TRBJ2-1, the CDR3 gives the full variable domain: KAGVTQTPRYLIKTRGQQVTLSCSPISGHRSVSWYQQTPGQGLQFLFEYFSETQRNKGNFPGRFSGRQFSNSRSEMNVSTLELGDSALYLCASSQRLAGNEQFFGPGTRLTVL.

In regard to this clone: At the DNA level, this CDR3 is encoded by other sequences in the same sample as well. The V call is TRBV4-1, the J call TRBJ2-2; 11 positions agree with TRBD1. V dropped 3 bases and J dropped 6; count of bases not matched to a gene: 12. This CDR3 contains 18 residues. The germline CDR1 and CDR2 sequences are MGHRA and YSYEKL. In nucleotides, the CDR3 is TGCGCCAGCAGCCAGGAAAGATGGGGACAGGGGGGTCCCGGGGAGCTGTTTTTT. Residues: CASSQERWGQGGPGELFF.

V and J are TRBV4-1 and TRBJ1-2; D is possibly TRBD1 (6 bases). Germline CDR1 MGHRA, CDR2 YSYEKL. V was shortened by 0 bases and J by 2 bases, with 13 bases between the two germline ends. The CDR3 has 16 residues. CDR3 region: CASSQEPHTGNYGYTF. CDR3 nucleotides: TGCGCCAGCAGCCAAGAACCACACACAGGGAACTATGGCTACACCTTC.

Details on this clone: Other nucleotide sequences from this sample produce the same CDR3. V gene TRBV5-1 combines with J gene TRBJ2-1; 11 bases fit TRBD2. Germline V gene lookup returns CDR1 SGHRS and CDR2 YFSETQ. The CDR3 extends over 15 amino acids. Losses at the gene ends were 0 bases for V and 8 bases for J; bases not matched to a gene: 4. CDR3 nucleotide sequence: TGCGCCAGCAGCTTGGGACTAGCGGGGCGCGATGAGCAGTTCTTC. Translated: CASSLGLAGRDEQFF.

The rearrangement links TRBV4-3 to TRBJ1-6; TRBD1 might be the D (5 bases). Germline assignment: CDR1 LGHNA and CDR2 YSLEER. The V end was cut by 4 bases, the J end by 9 bases, with 13 bases between. This CDR3 comprises 14 residues. This CDR3 is CASSPWGGGSPLHF. The DNA for the CDR3 is TGCGCCAGCAGCCCCTGGGGGGGAGGTTCACCCCTCCACTTT.

The gene calls are TRBV6-6 and TRBJ2-7; no firm D call. V was cut by 0 bases and J by 1 base, with 10 bases left in between. The germline CDR1 and CDR2 sequences are MNHNY and SVGAGI (reference sequence). The CDR3 contains 15 residues. As DNA, the CDR3 is TGTGCCAGCAGTTACTCCCAACTTGGTTCCTACGAGCAGTACTTC. This gives the protein CASSYSQLGSYEQYF.

This chain links TRBV25-1 with TRBJ1-2, with D possibly matching TRBD1 (6 bases). Germline loops: CDR1 MGHDK, CDR2 SYGVNS. The CDR3 extends over 14 amino acids. V was clipped by 6 bases and J by 4 bases, with 15 bases between them. Here the CDR3 reads CASSPADSLYGYTF. CDR3 nucleotide sequence: TGTGCCAGCAGCCCGGCGGACAGCCTCTATGGCTACACCTTC.

The CDR3: CASSLEANLAKNIQYF. In nucleotides, the CDR3 is TGCGCCAGCAGCTTGGAAGCCAACTTAGCCAAAAACATTCAGTACTTC. The chain has TRBV5-1 and TRBJ2-4; no clear D gene. Germline CDR1 reads SGHRS; CDR2 reads YFSETQ. The CDR3 spans 16 residues. V lost 0 bases and J 0 bases, leaving 10 bases between the germline ends. Using reference TRBV5-1 and TRBJ2-4 for the parts outside the CDR3, the full variable domain is KAGVTQTPRYLIKTRGQQVTLSCSPISGHRSVSWYQQTPGQGLQFLFEYFSETQRNKGNFPGRFSGRQFSNSRSEMNVSTLELGDSALYLCASSLEANLAKNIQYFGAGTRLSVL.

This rearrangement joins TRBV4-1 to TRBJ2-1; 9 bases align to TRBD2. The CDR3 is 16 amino acids. CDR1 and CDR2 from the germline V gene are MGHRA and YSYEKL. The V segment lost 6 bases and the J segment 2 bases; nucleotides outside the gene matches: 8. CDR3 DNA sequence: TGCGCCAGCAGGCCGAGCGGGGGGAGCCCCTACAATGAGCAGTTCTTC. This codes for CASRPSGGSPYNEQFF.

This chain links TRBV19 with TRBJ1-1, with D tentatively TRBD1 (6 bases). CDR3 length equals 13 residues. V dropped 6 bases and J dropped 1 base, with 9 bases sitting between them. CDR1 is LNHDA and CDR2 is SQIVND in the germline V gene (reference sequence). The CDR3 DNA sequence: TGTGCCAGTAGAGACAGGACGAACACTGAAGCTTTCTTT. Amino acids: CASRDRTNTEAFF.

This chain links TRBV5-4 with TRBJ1-1, with D unclear. The CDR3 spans 13 residues. The V end was cut by 4 bases, the J end by 4 bases, with 11 bases between. From germline, CDR1 is SGHNT and CDR2 YYREEE (reference sequence). In DNA, the CDR3 is TGTGCCAGCAGCATAAGAGAGGCCACTGAAGCTTTCTTT. Its translation: CASSIREATEAFF.

The chain couples TRBV6-6 to TRBJ2-6; no reliable D call. V was cut by 5 bases and J by 2 bases, with 7 bases left in between. This CDR3 contains 14 residues. Germline loops: CDR1 MNHNY, CDR2 SVGAGI (reference sequence). The CDR3 loop is CASSTQAGANVLTF. The CDR3 nucleotides read TGTGCCAGCAGTACTCAGGCTGGGGCCAACGTCCTGACTTTC.

This clone was detected only once. The chain has TRBV7-8 and TRBJ2-7; 7 bases map to TRBD1. CDR1 and CDR2 from the germline V gene are SGHVS and FQNEAQ. J lost 5 bases, V lost 7 bases, and 11 bases had no gene match. The CDR3 is 14 amino acids. The CDR3 sequence is CASTHPDRPHEQYF. The DNA of the CDR3 is TGTGCCAGCACCCACCCGGACAGGCCCCACGAGCAGTACTTC.